The clone carrying this T cell receptor (beta chain) was seen a handful of times. Its target is not known. The germline V gene has CDR1 SGHRS and CDR2 YFSETQ. V gave up 3 bases and J gave up 8 bases, with 5 bases separating them. The CDR3 totals 11 residues. This sample stems from a study of OX40 agonist ivuxolimab in advanced cancers. The overall study: Of mixed ages from 23 to 79 and averaging roughly 60 years, the group was roughly 85% male. General observations from the study: CD4+ and CD8+ T cells in blood underwent clonal expansion by week 6 at 0.1 to 3.0 mg/kg. On average, a greater number of expanded clones characterised CD8+ T cells relative to CD4+. Low normalized T-cell clonal expansion also characterized some of the nonresponders.

Profiled with immunoSEQ multiplex PCR; TCRdb holds only in-frame clones, not every one. The table has 9,500 to 15,000 clones, approximately 72% seen once. The receptor's source is an adult with an advanced solid tumor such as melanoma, head and neck, liver or kidney cancer. The J gene is TRBJ2-2, the V gene TRBV5-1; no firm D call. The sequenced sample was CD4+ or CD8+ T cells sorted from blood, obtained in a trial of the OX40 agonist ivuxolimab. Here the CDR3 reads CASSSGGELFF. The DNA for the CDR3 is TGCGCCAGCAGCTCCGGGGGGGAGCTGTTTTTT.